One and the same sample provided the 15 T cell receptor beta chains below, sequenced in a study of technical replicates of blood from a few donors. Libraries were prepared by immunoSEQ multiplex PCR; TCRdb keeps only in-frame clonotypes and omits some of them. The sample holds approximately 75,000 clones, around 95% seen once. The sample comprised T cells isolated from PBMCs. The receptors here all came from a human donor in good health.

The chain uses TRBV4-2 and TRBJ2-7; a possible D gene is TRBD1 (6 bases). This CDR3 has 14 residues. The ends were cut back, 0 bases at V and 4 bases at J, with 10 bases in the middle. From germline, CDR1 is LGHNA and CDR2 YNFKEQ. Written as DNA, the CDR3 is TGTGCCAGCAGCCAAGATTACGGACAGTACGAGCAGTACTTC. Translating it yields CASSQDYGQYEQYF.

DNA of the CDR3: TGTGCCAGCAGCTTAAGGGGGGGGACGGGGACCTACGAGCAGTACTTC. The encoded protein is CASSLRGGTGTYEQYF. This chain uses TRBV7-3 with TRBJ2-7; 7 bases match TRBD2. The CDR3 has 16 amino acids. The V gene's germline CDR1 is SGHTA and CDR2 FQGTGA. V shed 1 base and J 2 bases; nucleotides not matched to a gene: 8.

The gene calls are TRBV7-6 and TRBJ2-5; TRBD2 agrees at 8 bases. Trimming cost V 5 bases and J 1 base; bases outside gene matches: 3. The CDR3 runs 14 residues. Germline V gene data show CDR1 as SGHVS and CDR2 as FNYEAQ. Here the CDR3 reads CASSELAAQETQYF. CDR3 nucleotides: TGTGCCAGCAGCGAACTAGCGGCCCAAGAGACCCAGTACTTC.

Here the CDR3 DNA reads TGCGCCAGCAGCGTGGAGTCTCGGGTGAACGGGGAGCTGTTTTTT. It is translated as CASSVESRVNGELFF. V and J are TRBV5-1 and TRBJ2-2; D not resolved. Germline V gives CDR1 SGHRS, CDR2 YFSETQ. This CDR3 region has 15 residues. Trimming removed 4 bases at V and 7 bases at J, with 17 bases between.

The V and J genes are TRBV28 and TRBJ2-7, with 12 bases matching TRBD1. Germline CDR1 MDHEN, CDR2 SYDVKM. With V trimmed by 4 bases and J by 4 bases, 14 bases remained unmatched. This CDR3 spans 18 amino acids. CDR3 coding DNA: TGTGCCAGCAGTTCTAACCTCTGGGGACAGGGGGCAGTATACGAGCAGTACTTC. It translates to CASSSNLWGQGAVYEQYF.

The chain employs TRBV29-1 and TRBJ2-1; TRBD2 agrees at 7 bases. Germline CDR1 is SQVTM and CDR2 is ANQGSEA. The junction had 2 bases not matched to a gene; V was cut back by 0 bases and J by 9 bases. CDR3 length: 12 residues. Here the CDR3 reads CSVEEGGSEQFF. Written as DNA, the CDR3 is TGCAGCGTTGAAGAGGGCGGGAGTGAGCAGTTCTTC.

The rearrangement links TRBV19 to TRBJ1-3; possible D gene TRBD1, 6 bases. This CDR3 spans 16 amino acids. Deletions cut 5 bases from V and 0 bases from J, with 14 bases between. Germline loops: CDR1 LNHDA, CDR2 SQIVND (reference sequence). The CDR3 DNA is TGTGCCAGTAGTCTCCCAGGGGACCCCTCTGGAAACACCATATATTTT. This sequence encodes CASSLPGDPSGNTIYF. The full variable domain, completed using reference TRBV19 and TRBJ1-3, is DGGITQSPKYLFRKEGQNVTLSCEQNLNHDAMYWYRQDPGQGLRLIYYSQIVNDFQKGDIAEGYSVSREKKESFPLTVTSAQKNPTAFYLCASSLPGDPSGNTIYFGEGSWLTVV.

This CDR3 is CASSLIGGSSSEAFF. In DNA, the CDR3 is TGTGCCAGCAGCTTGATAGGGGGCTCTAGCTCTGAAGCTTTCTTT. This rearrangement joins TRBV5-4 to TRBJ1-1; 7 bases line up with TRBD1. J was trimmed by 6 bases and V by 1 base; bases with no gene match: 9. Germline values: CDR1 SGHNT, CDR2 YYREEE (reference sequence). CDR3 length: 15 residues. The entire variable domain, with the rest obtained from reference TRBV5-4 and TRBJ1-1, is as follows: ETGVTQSPTHLIKTRGQQVTLRCSSQSGHNTVSWYQQALGQGPQFIFQYYREEENGRGNFPPRFSGLQFPNYSSELNVNALELDDSALYLCASSLIGGSSSEAFFGQGTRLTVV.

The chain links TRBV7-3 to TRBJ2-3, with TRBD1 matching 8 bases. In germline, CDR1 is SGHTA, CDR2 FQGTGA. J was trimmed by 2 bases and V by 5 bases; bases with no gene match: 9. This CDR3 contains 16 residues. CDR3 residues: CASSPSPGQVTDTQYF. CDR3 bases: TGTGCCAGCAGCCCTTCGCCGGGACAGGTCACAGATACGCAGTATTTT.

This clone has just one count. The V call is TRBV5-1, the J call TRBJ2-3, with 7 positions matching TRBD2. CDR1 and CDR2 (germline): SGHRS, YFSETQ. J gave up 0 bases and V 3 bases, and 10 bases lay outside the gene matches. This CDR3 comprises 17 residues. Here the CDR3 reads CASSWGRVQPSTDTQYF. CDR3 sequence (DNA): TGCGCCAGCAGCTGGGGGAGGGTGCAGCCGAGCACAGATACGCAGTATTTT.

This chain uses TRBV19 with TRBJ2-7, with TRBD2 identical over 9 bases. The CDR3 has 15 residues. CDR1 LNHDA and CDR2 SQIVND come from the germline V gene (reference sequence). Trimming took 4 bases from V and 3 from J; bases not matched to a gene: 7. In DNA form, the CDR3 reads TGTGCCAGTAGTAATTTTCTAGCGGGATTCTACGAGCAGTACTTC. It yields the protein CASSNFLAGFYEQYF.

This chain uses TRBV5-8 with TRBJ2-6; D is ambiguous. CDR1 is SGHTS, CDR2 YDEGEE, per germline. This CDR3 spans 17 amino acids. Trimming took 1 base from V and 2 from J, leaving 13 bases between them. The CDR3 DNA reads as TGTGCCAGCAGCTTGCCAGATTATCCGACTGGGGCCAACGTCCTGACTTTC. Translated: CASSLPDYPTGANVLTF.

This chain uses TRBV5-1 with TRBJ1-5; the D gene is possibly TRBD1 (5 bases). The ends were cut back, 0 bases at V and 9 bases at J, with 10 bases in the middle. Germline CDR1 reads SGHRS; CDR2 reads YFSETQ. The CDR3 runs to 13 residues. Here the CDR3 reads CASSLVAQGPQHF. CDR3 nucleotides: TGCGCCAGCAGCTTGGTAGCCCAGGGGCCCCAGCATTTT.

The V and J genes are TRBV19 and TRBJ2-1, with 7 positions matching TRBD2. The CDR3 contains 15 residues. Germline values: CDR1 LNHDA, CDR2 SQIVND (reference sequence). J lost 5 bases, V lost 3 bases, and 7 bases had no gene match. CDR3 residues: CASSIGGSLNNEQFF. The CDR3, as DNA: TGTGCCAGTAGTATTGGCGGGAGCCTAAACAATGAGCAGTTCTTC. Variable domain in full (rest from reference TRBV19 and TRBJ2-1): DGGITQSPKYLFRKEGQNVTLSCEQNLNHDAMYWYRQDPGQGLRLIYYSQIVNDFQKGDIAEGYSVSREKKESFPLTVTSAQKNPTAFYLCASSIGGSLNNEQFFGPGTRLTVL.

This clone appeared once. The rearrangement uses TRBV4-3 and TRBJ2-7; D unclear. Trimming took off 0 bases at V and 6 bases at J, with 9 bases between the two ends. The CDR3 sequence is 13 residues long. Germline V lookup: CDR1 LGHNA, CDR2 YSLEER. This CDR3 reads CASSQDTGFEQYF. CDR3 coding DNA: TGCGCCAGCAGCCAAGATACCGGGTTCGAGCAGTACTTC.